One and the same sample provided the 31 T cell receptor beta chains below, sequenced in a study of T cells expressing NK-cell markers. Following a re-call of the 5' RACE reads, TCRdb has one entry per CDR3 protein and lacks DNA. The sample totals about 160,000 distinct CDR3 sequences. The sequenced sample was blood T cells: a sorted CD56 or NKG2C T cell subset, CD4+ or CD8+ T cells, or bulk PBMC T cells (not recorded which). Receptors originate from a woman between 18 and 69 years old in good health.

J is TRBJ1-6 and V is TRBV5-1. The CDR3 covers 14 residues. Looked up from germline, CDR1 is SGHRS and CDR2 is YFSETQ. CDR3 sequence reads: CASSPRVDNSPLHF.

The chain couples TRBV7-6 to TRBJ2-7. Germline-derived CDR1 and CDR2 are SGHVS and FNYEAQ. The length of the CDR3 is 15 residues. This CDR3 reads CASSLVERVTYEQYF.

The chain links TRBV6-1 to TRBJ2-3; checking the TCRdb D call of TRBD2 is not possible without DNA. The CDR3 runs 16 residues. In germline, CDR1 is MNHNS, CDR2 SASEGT. The chain's CDR3 is CASSDPGLAGLYTQYF.

This rearrangement joins TRBV11-3 to TRBJ2-1; checking the TCRdb D call of TRBD1 is not possible without DNA. Germline CDR1 SGHNT, CDR2 YENEEA. This CDR3 spans 15 amino acids. The CDR3 is CASSEQGANYNEQFF.

The genes are TRBV19 and TRBJ2-3; TCRdb indicates TRBD2, and absent DNA this call remains unverified. The CDR3 is made up of 16 amino acids. Germline CDR1 LNHDA, CDR2 SQIVND (reference sequence). CDR3 sequence: CASSTRMPPPGDTQYF.

CDR3 residues: CSASVGSSYNEQFF. The V call is TRBV20-1, the J call TRBJ2-1. Germline V gene lookup returns CDR1 DFQATT and CDR2 SNEGSKA (reference sequence). The CDR3 spans 14 residues.

The rearrangement links TRBV5-1 to TRBJ2-1; the TCRdb call, TRBD2, lacks DNA for checking. The germline gives CDR1 SGHRS, CDR2 YFSETQ. The CDR3 has 19 amino acids. CDR3 region: CASSWNTSQREGRPNEQFF.

The chain employs TRBV4-1 and TRBJ1-1; TCRdb indicates TRBD1, and absent DNA this call remains unverified. The CDR3 contains 18 residues. CDR1 is MGHRA, CDR2 YSYEKL, per germline. The CDR3 loop is CASSLSGTGGRWDTEAFF.

The chain carries TRBV5-1 and TRBJ2-5; the D gene TCRdb calls, TRBD1, cannot be checked with no DNA. This CDR3 is 15 amino acids long. Per the germline V gene, CDR1 is SGHRS and CDR2 is YFSETQ. CDR3 sequence: CASSDQGQGQETQYF.

The genes are TRBV28 and TRBJ2-7. The germline V gene encodes CDR1 MDHEN and CDR2 SYDVKM. The CDR3 runs 15 residues. CDR3 sequence: CASSLRRPSSYEQYF.

V and J are TRBV5-1 and TRBJ2-1; without DNA, the TCRdb call of TRBD1 cannot be checked. CDR3 size: 14 residues. CDR1 and CDR2 from the germline V gene are SGHRS and YFSETQ. The CDR3: CASSSGTNYNEQFF.

The chain links TRBV5-1 to TRBJ2-7; the TCRdb D gene call, TRBD2, has no DNA to confirm it. There are 15 residues in the CDR3. Germline-derived CDR1 and CDR2 are SGHRS and YFSETQ. CDR3 in amino acids: CASSQLGPPEYEQYF. The full variable domain, in which reference TRBV5-1 and TRBJ2-7 provide the parts outside the CDR3, is KAGVTQTPRYLIKTRGQQVTLSCSPISGHRSVSWYQQTPGQGLQFLFEYFSETQRNKGNFPGRFSGRQFSNSRSEMNVSTLELGDSALYLCASSQLGPPEYEQYFGPGTRLTVT.

This chain links TRBV2 with TRBJ1-1. The CDR3 sequence is 13 residues long. Germline V gives CDR1 SNHLY, CDR2 FYNNEI. The CDR3 loop is CASRRLANTEAFF.

V usage is TRBV7-2 and J usage is TRBJ2-2; without DNA, the TCRdb call of TRBD1 cannot be checked. Germline-derived CDR1 and CDR2 are SGHTA and FQGNSA. The CDR3 has 16 residues. CDR3 protein: CASSLSQSRPTGELFF.

The chain uses TRBV5-1 and TRBJ2-5; the TCRdb D gene call, TRBD2, has no DNA to confirm it. The germline V gene has CDR1 SGHRS and CDR2 YFSETQ. The CDR3 contains 15 residues. CDR3 in amino acids: CASSLVGDVQETQYF.

The V gene is TRBV6-1, the J gene TRBJ2-2. This CDR3 comprises 15 residues. Germline CDR1 MNHNS, CDR2 SASEGT. Here the CDR3 reads CASSVRSRNTGELFF.

The rearrangement links TRBV2 to TRBJ2-7; TCRdb gives TRBD1 as the D gene, but with no DNA this cannot be confirmed. CDR3 length: 18 residues. Germline-derived CDR1 and CDR2 are SNHLY and FYNNEI. CDR3 sequence: CASSASGRGSGNTYEQYF.

V is TRBV6-1 and J is TRBJ1-1; TCRdb outputs TRBD1, but without DNA this stays unchecked. Germline loops: CDR1 MNHNS, CDR2 SASEGT. This CDR3 is built from 16 residues. The CDR3 sequence is CASSPDRGWGNPEAFF.

The V call is TRBV7-2, the J call TRBJ2-3; TCRdb's D gene call, TRBD2, goes unchecked for lack of DNA. The CDR3 consists of 16 residues. Germline lookup yields CDR1 SGHTA and CDR2 FQGNSA. The CDR3 reads CASSLNWDVGTDTQYF.

This sequence joins TRBV2 and TRBJ1-6; TCRdb calls TRBD1, which cannot be checked without DNA. The CDR3 is 13 amino acids. The germline V gene encodes CDR1 SNHLY and CDR2 FYNNEI. The CDR3 sequence is CASSEERGLPLHF.

The gene calls are TRBV20-1 and TRBJ2-3; TCRdb indicates TRBD1, and absent DNA this call remains unverified. This CDR3 has 16 amino acids. Germline V gene data show CDR1 as DFQATT and CDR2 as SNEGSKA (reference sequence). This CDR3 is CSARGPGGGYTDTQYF.

The chain recombines TRBV5-1 with TRBJ2-2; the D call from TCRdb, TRBD2, cannot be confirmed without DNA. The germline CDR1 and CDR2 sequences are SGHRS and YFSETQ. The CDR3 length is 17 residues. CDR3 loop: CASSLVPAGLNTGELFF.

CDR3 amino acids: CASSSQPGSGANVLTF. The rearrangement uses TRBV5-1 and TRBJ2-6. The CDR3 has 16 residues. Germline V gene lookup returns CDR1 SGHRS and CDR2 YFSETQ.

This chain joins TRBV10-3 and TRBJ2-7; TCRdb outputs TRBD1, but without DNA this stays unchecked. This CDR3 has 16 residues. Germline V gene data show CDR1 as ENHRY and CDR2 as SYGVKD. The CDR3 reads CAISEPAGDISYEQYF.

The J gene is TRBJ2-7, the V gene TRBV15. Per the germline V gene, CDR1 is LNHNV and CDR2 is YYDKDF (reference sequence). This CDR3 has 13 residues. The CDR3: CATSRDPKEEQYF.

The chain joins TRBV12-3 or TRBV12-4 to TRBJ1-2. The CDR3 has 13 residues. The CDR3 spells CASSLAHRDGYTF.

The rearrangement uses TRBV20-1 and TRBJ1-2; TCRdb selects TRBD1, and the lack of DNA leaves this call unchecked. The CDR3 is made up of 17 amino acids. Germline V gene lookup returns CDR1 DFQATT and CDR2 SNEGSKA (reference sequence). The CDR3 sequence: CSARDRGRGRVDYGYTF.

The chain employs TRBV14 and TRBJ2-7. Germline CDR1 reads SGHDN; CDR2 reads FVKESK. The CDR3 sequence is 13 residues long. CDR3 sequence: CASSQGTEYEQYF. Looking up the rest from reference TRBV14 and TRBJ2-7 gives the full variable domain: EAGVTQFPSHSVIEKGQTVTLRCDPISGHDNLYWYRRVMGKEIKFLLHFVKESKQDESGMPNNRFLAERTGGTYSTLKVQPAELEDSGVYFCASSQGTEYEQYFGPGTRLTVT.

The rearrangement uses TRBV27 and TRBJ2-7; the D call of TRBD2 rests on TCRdb alone, since no DNA is present to check it. CDR3 length: 14 amino acids. Germline-derived CDR1 and CDR2 are MNHEY and SMNVEV (reference sequence). CDR3 in amino acids: CASARSSGSYEQYF.

V usage is TRBV7-2 and J usage is TRBJ2-7; lacking DNA, the TRBD1 call made by TCRdb goes unchecked. The CDR3 sequence is 15 residues long. Germline lookup yields CDR1 SGHTA and CDR2 FQGNSA. The CDR3 here is CASSLNSGGGDEQYF.

The chain couples TRBV5-1 to TRBJ2-3. Germline V gene lookup returns CDR1 SGHRS and CDR2 YFSETQ. The CDR3 totals 15 residues. This CDR3 is CASSLGRGIRDTQYF.